This T cell receptor beta chain derives from a study of cytomegalovirus exposure and HLA in healthy donors. Whole-study context: The 120 validation repertoires and the 666 first-cohort repertoires shared a platform, a later analysis reported.

Comment on this clone: As yet, its antigen is unknown.

Study conclusions and caveats: Associated with cytomegalovirus, according to the listing, were 150 to 200 TCR beta chains. It was reportedly the case that the classifier diagnosed cytomegalovirus status with high specificity and sensitivity.

The validation cohort, a group of 120 or so subjects, included the donors and was separate from the roughly 620-subject first cohort. CDR1 and CDR2 (germline): SGHTA, FQGNSA. The CDR3 runs to 14 residues. V lost 2 bases, J lost 6 bases, and 13 bases lay in between. The data were produced by immunoSEQ multiplex PCR, yet TCRdb's version contains in-frame clones alone and is incomplete. In the table there are roughly 100,000 clones, approximately 94% of which are singletons. This TCR derives from a woman aged 18-29 years in good health and CMV-seronegative. Sequenced input: PBMCs. The chain uses TRBV7-2 and TRBJ1-1; no definite D call. CDR3 bases: TGTGCCAGCAGCTTATGGGCACGAGCGGCTGAAGCTTTCTTT. Encoded protein: CASSLWARAAEAFF.